This section outlines one TCR beta chain sequence together with its context. What this receptor recognizes is not known. The record has no base qualities; no much larger clone is one base away. On a MiSeq, deep resolution sequencing aimed for a depth between 1 in 1 million and 1 in 200,000 T cells, with each clonotype covered approximately 10x on average. The immunoSEQ hsTCRB Kit was used to generate TCR beta libraries. Turning to the authors' computational methods: Data were analyzed with ImmunoSEQ Data Assistant and ImmunoSEQ Analyzer, with V, D and J genes assigned per IMGT definitions. Clonality, which ranges from 0 to 1, was calculated by subtracting the normalized Shannon entropy of productive rearrangement frequencies from one. Only overrepresented clonotypes making up at least 0.05% of each patient's repertoire were included in the public clonotype analysis. Repertoires from some twelve age-matched healthy donors in immuneACCESS were used as clonality controls. The table was pulled from immuneACCESS by TCRdb, which kept in-frame rearrangements only. Such tables lose some clones; where checked, under half of the loss comes from unresolved V genes, and the rest has no known cause. That table gives V, J and clone size, and the DNA gave D and trimming. The sample table records tens of thousands of clones; 56% of these occur just once. Over 20% of the sample is taken by the ten largest.

The time point label on this specimen signifies: approximately 25 months on ibrutinib. For TCR beta library preparation, about 1.8 micrograms of genomic DNA were isolated from cryopreserved PBMCs. High-throughput TCR beta sequencing was performed on longitudinal blood samples from CLL patients receiving ibrutinib monotherapy. Patients were enrolled in a phase 2 open-label single-center ibrutinib monotherapy trial. The germline V gene encodes CDR1 ENHRY and CDR2 SYGVKD. V is cut by 4 bases and J by 4 bases, and the space between the germline ends is 7 bases. The CDR3 contains 12 residues, cysteine and phenylalanine counted. The only DNA kept is the CDR3, 36 bases in frame from the first base. This sample is part of a study of cytotoxic CD8 clonotypes in ibrutinib-treated CLL (dated by TCRdb to 2020 to 2023). About the full investigation: The cohort was composed of approximately 11 relapsed/refractory and about 15 treatment-naive patients; IGHV unmutated status was identified in approximately 17 patients. Cryopreserved peripheral blood mononuclear cells were obtained prior to treatment, at the time of response, and at either disease progression or sustained remission. On average, each sample had approximately 250,000 productive templates and more than 75,000 productive rearrangements. Longitudinal samples were available for about 30% of the 86 trial participants. All remission and progressive disease samples were collected while patients were still receiving ibrutinib. Response samples were taken after a median of approximately a year on treatment, ranging from about 6 to 40 months. Responses were partial in approximately 24 patients and complete in 2; after median 68 months follow-up, about 14 stayed in remission and about twelve progressed.

Broader findings and caveats from the paper: Public clonotypes were rare and either shrank or stayed stable during treatment, and the rise in clonality at ibrutinib response reflected expansion of private clonotypes. Clonality rose at ibrutinib response, remained stable during sustained remission, and dropped back toward baseline at progression. Baseline clonality was found to be higher than that of age-matched healthy donors and was strongly correlated with circulating CD8+ T-cell counts. Sampling times were not matched between patients in sustained remission and patients whose disease was progressing, and lymph node repertoires were not examined.

The rearrangement joined TRBV10-3 to TRBJ1-1; the D gene is perhaps TRBD1, on 5 matching bases. The receptor was derived from a human donor with chronic lymphocytic leukemia. The sample was PBMCs, taken after 24 months of ibrutinib treatment. CDR3 sequence: CAISGGGTEAFF. The nucleotide sequence reads TGTGCCATCAGTGGTGGGGGCACTGAAGCTTTCTTT.